Listed below are T cell receptor beta chains from one sample, sequenced in a study of blood T cell repertoires in COVID-19. The method was immunoSEQ multiplex PCR; TCRdb's version includes in-frame clones alone and lacks a portion of them. The table lists about 88,000 clones, approximately 91% of them singletons. Specimen: peripheral blood. These receptors were collected from a woman aged 80 or over with acute or convalescent COVID-19. Each CDR3 is given with its conserved first and last residue. D genes are given only for firm matches. The size entry is marked missing in some rows and otherwise reads once, few, many or a size class.

j_call clone_size v_call d_call cdr3_aa cdr3_nt
TRBJ2-1 . TRBV4-3 TRBD2 CASSQGLAGGSSYNEQFF TGCGCCAGCAGCCAAGGACTAGCGGGAGGGAGCTCCTACAATGAGCAGTTCTTC
TRBJ2-3 once TRBV6-2/TRBV6-3 TRBD2 CASSYVSGIFTDTQYF TGTGCCAGCAGTTACGTTAGCGGGATTTTCACAGATACGCAGTATTTT
TRBJ2-3 . TRBV4-3 TRBD2 CASSQDLTSGRARDTQYF TGCGCCAGCAGCCAAGACTTGACTAGCGGGAGGGCCAGGGATACGCAGTATTTT
TRBJ2-7 . TRBV5-5 TRBD1 CASSGQGWSYEQYF TGTGCCAGCAGCGGACAGGGCTGGTCCTACGAGCAGTACTTC
TRBJ2-1 . TRBV10-3 TRBD1 CAISESGQGSYNEQFF TGTGCCATCAGTGAGTCTGGACAGGGCTCCTACAATGAGCAGTTCTTC
TRBJ2-7 . TRBV3-1/TRBV3-2 TRBD2 CASSPTRLAAYGEQYF TGTGCCAGCAGCCCCACTCGACTAGCAGCCTACGGCGAGCAGTACTTC
TRBJ1-4 few TRBV27 TRBD1 CASSQTGQPGRGEKLFF TGTGCCAGCAGTCAAACGGGACAGCCTGGGCGGGGTGAAAAACTGTTTTTT
TRBJ1-5 . TRBV19 . CASSTTYRSNQPQHF TGTGCCAGTAGTACTACGTACAGAAGTAATCAGCCCCAGCATTTT
TRBJ2-2 . TRBV10-3 . CAISAATGELFF TGTGCCATCAGCGCGGCAACCGGGGAGCTGTTTTTT
TRBJ1-1 . TRBV19 TRBD1 CASGQGRILNTEAFF TGTGCCTCCGGACAGGGGAGGATATTGAACACTGAAGCTTTCTTT